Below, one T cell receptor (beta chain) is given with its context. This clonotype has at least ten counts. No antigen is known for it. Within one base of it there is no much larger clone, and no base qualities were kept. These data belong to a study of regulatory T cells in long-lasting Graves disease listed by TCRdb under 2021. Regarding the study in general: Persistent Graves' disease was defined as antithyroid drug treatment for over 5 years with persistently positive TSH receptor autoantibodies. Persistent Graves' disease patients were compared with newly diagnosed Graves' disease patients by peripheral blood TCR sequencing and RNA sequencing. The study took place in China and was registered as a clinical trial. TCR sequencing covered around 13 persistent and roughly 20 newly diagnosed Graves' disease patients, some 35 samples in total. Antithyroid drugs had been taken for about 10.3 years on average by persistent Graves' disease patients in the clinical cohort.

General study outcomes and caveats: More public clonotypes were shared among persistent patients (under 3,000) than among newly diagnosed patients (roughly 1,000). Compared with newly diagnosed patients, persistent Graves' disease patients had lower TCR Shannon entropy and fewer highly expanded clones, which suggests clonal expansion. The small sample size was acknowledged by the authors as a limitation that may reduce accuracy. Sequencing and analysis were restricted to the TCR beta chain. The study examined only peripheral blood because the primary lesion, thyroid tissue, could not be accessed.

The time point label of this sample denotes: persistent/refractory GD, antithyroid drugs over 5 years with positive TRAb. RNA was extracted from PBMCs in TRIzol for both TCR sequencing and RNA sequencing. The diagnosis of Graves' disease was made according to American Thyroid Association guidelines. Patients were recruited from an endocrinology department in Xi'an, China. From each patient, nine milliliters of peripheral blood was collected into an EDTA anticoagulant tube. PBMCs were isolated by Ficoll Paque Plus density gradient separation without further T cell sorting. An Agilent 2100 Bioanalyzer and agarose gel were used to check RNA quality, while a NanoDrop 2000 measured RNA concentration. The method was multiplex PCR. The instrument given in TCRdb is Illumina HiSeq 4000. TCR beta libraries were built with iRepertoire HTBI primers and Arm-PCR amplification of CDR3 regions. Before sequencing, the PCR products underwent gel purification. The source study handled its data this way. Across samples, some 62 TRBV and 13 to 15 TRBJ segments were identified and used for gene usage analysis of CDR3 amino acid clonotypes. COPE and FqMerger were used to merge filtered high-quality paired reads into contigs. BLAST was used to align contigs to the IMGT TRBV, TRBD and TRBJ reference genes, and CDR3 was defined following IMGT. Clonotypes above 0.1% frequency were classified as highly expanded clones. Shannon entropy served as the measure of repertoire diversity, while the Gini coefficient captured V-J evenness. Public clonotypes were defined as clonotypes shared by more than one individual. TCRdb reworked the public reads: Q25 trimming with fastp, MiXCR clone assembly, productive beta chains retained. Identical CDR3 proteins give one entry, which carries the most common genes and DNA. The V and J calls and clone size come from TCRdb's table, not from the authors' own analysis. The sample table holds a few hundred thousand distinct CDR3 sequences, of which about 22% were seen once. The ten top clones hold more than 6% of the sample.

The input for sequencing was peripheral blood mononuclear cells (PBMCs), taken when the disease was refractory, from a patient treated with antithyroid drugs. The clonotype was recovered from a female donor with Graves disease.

The DNA is as follows: TGTGCCAGCAGCCTAGAGAGCTCTAACTATGGCTACACCTTC. Its translation is CASSLESSNYGYTF. The chain links TRBV28 with TRBJ1-2; the D gene cannot be resolved reliably. A distance of 11 bases separates the germline ends of V and J, which lose 6 bases and 0 bases respectively. The germline V gene supplies CDR1 MDHEN and CDR2 SYDVKM. Reading from cysteine to phenylalanine, the CDR3 counts 14 amino acids. Only CDR3 DNA is held: 42 bases, read in frame from base 1.